A single sample gave rise to the 5 T cell receptor beta chains below, sequenced in a study of blood T cell repertoires in COVID-19. Assay: immunoSEQ multiplex PCR; the TCRdb copy retains only in-frame clones and omits some. The sample records approximately 300,000 clones, 85% being singletons. Sequencing input: peripheral blood. Receptor source: a woman aged 45-65 years with active or convalescent COVID-19.

The chain links TRBV3-1 (or the pseudogene TRBV3-2) to TRBJ2-1; TRBD2 agrees at 14 bases. V trimming: 0 bases; J trimming: 7 bases; junction bases outside the gene matches: 2. Germline V lookup: CDR1 LGHDT, CDR2 YNNKEL (reference sequence). The CDR3 is 16 residues long. CDR3 residues: CASSQDGLAGGNEQFF. The CDR3 DNA is TGTGCCAGCAGCCAAGATGGACTAGCGGGGGGTAATGAGCAGTTCTTC.

The gene calls are TRBV7-6 and TRBJ2-1; D is unresolved. The V and J ends lost 3 bases and 1 base respectively, with 4 bases between them. Germline V CDR1 and CDR2: SGHVS, FNYEAQ. The CDR3 has 13 residues. The CDR3 region is CASSLSSYNEQFF. In DNA, the CDR3 is TGTGCCAGCAGCTTGAGTTCCTACAATGAGCAGTTCTTC.

V and J are TRBV2 and TRBJ1-5; D may be TRBD1 (5 bases). V lost 7 bases, J lost 2 bases, and 9 bases lay in between. CDR1 and CDR2 from the germline V gene are SNHLY and FYNNEI. This CDR3 comprises 13 residues. CDR3 sequence: CASTRVGNQPQHF. The CDR3 coding sequence is TGTGCCAGCACCAGGGTGGGCAATCAGCCCCAGCATTTT. The full variable domain, with the rest looked up from reference TRBV2 and TRBJ1-5, is EPEVTQTPSHQVTQMGQEVILRCVPISNHLYFYWYRQILGQKVEFLVSFYNNEISEKSEIFDDQFSVERPDGSNFTLKIRSTKLEDSAMYFCASTRVGNQPQHFGDGTRLSIL.

The chain combines TRBV24-1 with TRBJ2-3, with TRBD1 matching over 10 bases. The CDR3 covers 16 residues. Germline trimming cut 4 bases from V and 4 bases from J; bases unmatched to any gene: 7. Germline V gene lookup returns CDR1 KGHDR and CDR2 SFDVKD. Here the CDR3 reads CATSDPGQGRPDTQYF. The CDR3 coding sequence is TGTGCCACCAGTGACCCGGGACAGGGGAGGCCAGATACGCAGTATTTT.

The chain combines TRBV19 with TRBJ1-1; D is unresolved. Germline assignment: CDR1 LNHDA and CDR2 SQIVND (reference sequence). This CDR3 has 12 amino acids. Trimming pared 2 bases from V and 6 bases from J, leaving 7 bases between. The CDR3 DNA sequence: TGTGCCAGTAGTATATCCGGTGCTGAAGCTTTCTTT. It translates to CASSISGAEAFF.